These 16 T cell receptor beta chains were sequenced from one sample in a study of regulatory T cells in long-lasting Graves disease. CDR3 regions were amplified by Arm-PCR using iRepertoire HTBI primers to build TCR beta libraries. TCRdb re-analysed the multiplex PCR reads in MiXCR, keeping a single row per CDR3 protein. The sample shows over 350,000 distinct CDR3 sequences, around 21% of them seen only once. Time point specified: persistent/refractory GD, antithyroid drugs over 5 years with positive TRAb. RNA extracted from PBMCs served as the sequencing template. This sample comprised peripheral blood mononuclear cells (PBMCs), obtained when the disease was refractory, from a patient treated with antithyroid drugs. The receptor set was obtained from a female donor with Graves disease.

This clonotype came up many times. The CDR3 loop is CASSNYGTQNTGELFF. The CDR3 region has the DNA TGTGCCAGCAGCAACTACGGGACCCAGAACACCGGGGAGCTGTTTTTT. This chain joins TRBV11-2 and TRBJ2-2, with D perhaps given as TRBD1 or TRBD2 (5 bases each). Trimming shortened V by 5 bases and J by 1 base, and 14 bases separated the two germline ends. This CDR3 has 16 amino acids. Germline V lookup: CDR1 SGHAT, CDR2 FQNNGV.

This clonotype was detected a few times. The chain links TRBV30 to TRBJ1-1; tentative D call: TRBD1 (5 bases). The CDR3 length is 13 residues. Germline loops: CDR1 GTSNPN, CDR2 SVGIG (reference sequence). V was shortened by 2 bases and J by 3 bases, with 10 bases between the two germline ends. CDR3 coding DNA: TGTGCCTGGAGTTTTGGGGGGGACACTGAAGCTTTCTTT. This translates into CAWSFGGDTEAFF.

This clonotype showed up many times. This sequence joins TRBV28 and TRBJ2-7; D might be TRBD1 or TRBD2, each matching 5 bases. The CDR3 loop spans 13 amino acids. V was cut by 4 bases and J by 0 bases, with 7 bases left in between. Germline CDR1 reads MDHEN; CDR2 reads SYDVKM. CDR3 loop: CASSSGASYEQYF. CDR3 DNA: TGTGCCAGCAGTTCCGGGGCCTCCTACGAGCAGTACTTC.

Ten or more counts support this clonotype. The rearrangement links TRBV20-1 to TRBJ1-4, with 10 bases fitting TRBD1. V dropped 6 bases and J dropped 8; count of bases not matched to a gene: 6. The CDR3 runs 13 residues. The germline V gene has CDR1 DFQATT and CDR2 SNEGSKA (reference sequence). CDR3 sequence reads: CSAPGQGREKLFF. The CDR3 nucleotides are TGCAGTGCCCCGGGACAGGGGAGGGAAAAACTGTTTTTT.

The table lists this clonotype with many counts. Here the CDR3 reads CSARGQRFEAFF. The CDR3 region has the DNA TGCAGTGCTAGAGGCCAGCGCTTCGAAGCTTTCTTT. The chain combines TRBV20-1 with TRBJ1-1; D is unclear. The CDR3 totals 12 residues. Germline lookup yields CDR1 DFQATT and CDR2 SNEGSKA (reference sequence). The V and J ends lost 1 base and 8 bases respectively, with 11 bases between them.

The V gene is TRBV19, the J gene TRBJ2-3; weak D call: TRBD2 (6 bases). CDR1 is LNHDA and CDR2 is SQIVND in the germline V gene (reference sequence). The CDR3 consists of 13 residues. V was shortened by 6 bases and J by 6 bases, with 13 bases between the two germline ends. CDR3 region: CASRREAHDTQYF. In DNA form, the CDR3 reads TGTGCCAGTAGGAGGGAGGCCCACGATACGCAGTATTTT.

This clonotype was found many times. The V call is TRBV11-2, the J call TRBJ2-7; 10 bases are shared with TRBD2. Germline-derived CDR1 and CDR2 are SGHAT and FQNNGV. Trimming at V came to 5 bases and at J to 3 bases, leaving 7 bases not matched to a gene. This CDR3 region has 15 residues. CDR3 protein: CASSRTSGQFYEQYF. The CDR3 DNA is TGTGCCAGCAGCCGGACTAGCGGACAATTCTACGAGCAGTACTTC.

The chain combines TRBV7-9 with TRBJ2-5; the D is unclear. Germline lookup yields CDR1 SEHNR and CDR2 FQNEAQ (reference sequence). The CDR3 is 12 amino acids. The germline V and J ends were trimmed by 6 bases and 5 bases, with 10 bases remaining between them. CDR3 residues: CASRESDETQYF. The CDR3 bases are TGTGCCAGCAGAGAAAGCGACGAGACCCAGTACTTC.

The rearrangement links TRBV6-2 or TRBV6-3 to TRBJ2-5; 7 nucleotides match TRBD2. The CDR3 totals 12 residues. J was trimmed by 11 bases and V by 7 bases; bases with no gene match: 10. Per the germline V gene, CDR1 is MNHEY and CDR2 is SVGEGT. The DNA for the CDR3 is TGTGCCAGCATCTCCTCGGGAGGCCAGCAGTACTTC. This encodes CASISSGGQQYF.

This sequence joins TRBV12-3 or TRBV12-4 and TRBJ1-2; the D gene is possibly TRBD1 (6 bases). The CDR3 sequence is 14 residues long. V lost 3 bases, J lost 2 bases, and 10 bases lay in between. The CDR3: CASSFATGNYGYTF. The CDR3 DNA reads TGTGCCAGCAGTTTTGCAACAGGGAACTATGGCTACACCTTC.

This clonotype was counted ten times or more. J is TRBJ2-5 and V is TRBV28; 7 bases map to TRBD1. With V trimmed by 5 bases and J by 2 bases, 11 bases remained unmatched. The CDR3 spans 16 residues. Per germline, CDR1 MDHEN and CDR2 SYDVKM. The CDR3 spells CASSPRTGTDQETQYF. The CDR3, as DNA: TGTGCCAGCAGTCCGAGAACCGGGACAGATCAAGAGACCCAGTACTTC.

The table lists this clonotype with a few counts. The V gene is TRBV19, the J gene TRBJ2-5; 10 positions match TRBD2. CDR1 and CDR2 (germline): LNHDA, SQIVND (reference sequence). The CDR3 covers 13 residues. V gave up 6 bases and J gave up 5 bases; unmatched junction bases: 3. CDR3 amino acids: CASRAGGTETQYF. The CDR3 nucleotides are TGTGCCAGTAGAGCGGGGGGGACGGAGACCCAGTACTTC.

The chain links TRBV7-9 to TRBJ2-7; possibly TRBD1 for D (5 bases). This CDR3 is 14 amino acids long. The V and J ends lost 5 bases and 7 bases respectively, with 18 bases between them. Looked up from germline, CDR1 is SEHNR and CDR2 is FQNEAQ (reference sequence). The CDR3: CASSPTGSYVEQYF. The CDR3 DNA reads TGTGCCAGCAGCCCTACAGGTTCGTACGTTGAGCAGTACTTC.

The chain couples TRBV27 to TRBJ2-2, with D hard to call. In germline, CDR1 is MNHEY, CDR2 SMNVEV (reference sequence). Trimming removed 4 bases at V and 7 bases at J, with 13 bases between. The CDR3 runs 14 residues. Here the CDR3 reads CASSSIEAGGELFF. The CDR3 DNA follows: TGTGCCAGCAGTTCCATCGAAGCCGGCGGGGAGCTGTTTTTT.

V and J are TRBV7-9 and TRBJ2-5; D ambiguous. CDR3 length equals 17 residues. From germline, CDR1 is SEHNR and CDR2 FQNEAQ (reference sequence). The ends were cut back, 5 bases at V and 3 bases at J, with 22 bases in the middle. The CDR3 loop reads CASSPASRVPGKETQYF. The CDR3 DNA reads TGTGCCAGCAGCCCTGCCAGCCGGGTTCCGGGCAAAGAGACCCAGTACTTC.

This clonotype was detected many times. The chain has TRBV24-1 and TRBJ2-6; D unresolved. V shed 2 bases and J shed 2 bases, with 9 bases lying between them. This CDR3 region has 16 residues. Germline values: CDR1 KGHDR, CDR2 SFDVKD. CDR3 residues: CATSDSRKAGANVLTF. Written as DNA, the CDR3 is TGTGCCACCAGTGATTCCCGTAAAGCTGGGGCCAACGTCCTGACTTTC.